This T cell receptor (beta chain) stems from a study of T cells in tumors after PD-1 blockade. On the study more broadly: During anti-PD-1 treatment, some patients continued daily vismodegib 150 mg.

The V and J ends lost 3 bases and 0 bases respectively, with 18 bases between them. The CDR3 extends over 18 amino acids. Germline loops: CDR1 SEHNR, CDR2 FQNEAQ (reference sequence). Clones were read by immunoSEQ multiplex PCR, and TCRdb kept only the in-frame ones, dropping some. Of 60,000 to 65,000 clones detected, approximately 79% appear once; the ten largest clones hold over 3.5%. Template: tumor biopsy or peripheral blood genomic DNA, roughly 550-6,500 ng per sample. The sequenced sample was PBMCs, obtained after anti-PD-1 treatment. This clonotype was sampled from a human donor with basal cell carcinoma. The chain couples TRBV7-9 to TRBJ1-3; maybe TRBD1 (5 bases). The CDR3 spells CASSFKGTGTPSGNTIYF. CDR3 nucleotides: TGTGCCAGCAGCTTTAAGGGGACGGGGACGCCCTCTGGAAACACCATATATTTT.